This TCR beta chain comes out of a study of T cell changes during pregnancy in multiple sclerosis. The CDR3 runs to 14 residues. J was trimmed by 4 bases and V by 2 bases; bases with no gene match: 6. Germline CDR1 reads GTSNPN; CDR2 reads SVGIG (reference sequence). Sequencing used immunoSEQ multiplex PCR; TCRdb keeps in-frame clones, though not all of them. The sample lists 90,000 to 130,000 clones; approximately 90% were seen once. This specimen consisted of peripheral blood, obtained in the third trimester of pregnancy. This clonotype was sampled from a female donor with multiple sclerosis, enrolled in a pregnancy study. The gene calls are TRBV30 and TRBJ2-5; 8 bases fit TRBD2. The CDR3 sequence is CAWSPLGLAETQYF. In DNA, the CDR3 is TGTGCCTGGAGTCCCCTCGGACTAGCAGAGACCCAGTACTTC.